One sample yielded the 31 T cell receptor beta chains listed below, sequenced in a study of OX40 agonist ivuxolimab in advanced cancers. Libraries were made using the immunoSEQ multiplex PCR assay. TCRdb retrieved this table from immuneACCESS and kept in-frame rearrangements only. Not all clones are present; in checked studies, unresolved V genes account for under half, and no reason is known for the remainder. For this sample there are over 90,000 clones; almost 90% appear just once. About 0.16% of the sample belongs to the ten largest clones. Sequencing was performed on CD4+ or CD8+ T cells sorted from blood, taken in a trial of the OX40 agonist ivuxolimab. The receptors were sampled from an adult with an advanced solid tumor such as melanoma, head and neck, liver or kidney cancer.

The genes are TRBV5-1 and TRBJ1-1; the D gene is possibly TRBD1 (6 bases). Germline values: CDR1 SGHRS, CDR2 YFSETQ. The CDR3 is 17 amino acids. The ends were cut back, 4 bases at V and 1 base at J, with 20 bases in the middle. The CDR3 nucleotides are TGCGCCAGCAGCAAACCTGAGACCGGGACACAGAACACTGAAGCTTTCTTT. It codes for CASSKPETGTQNTEAFF. The full variable domain, completed using reference TRBV5-1 and TRBJ1-1, is KAGVTQTPRYLIKTRGQQVTLSCSPISGHRSVSWYQQTPGQGLQFLFEYFSETQRNKGNFPGRFSGRQFSNSRSEMNVSTLELGDSALYLCASSKPETGTQNTEAFFGQGTRLTVV.

The gene calls are TRBV5-8 and TRBJ2-1; no firm D call. With 7 bases removed from V and 9 bases from J, the gap between germline ends came to 8 bases. Germline CDR1 is SGHTS and CDR2 is YDEGEE. This CDR3 is 10 amino acids long. The CDR3 sequence is CASPFGEQFF. The CDR3 DNA is TGTGCCAGCCCTTTCGGTGAGCAGTTCTTC.

The chain is built from TRBV5-1 and TRBJ2-3; D not certain. Germline assignment: CDR1 SGHRS and CDR2 YFSETQ. The CDR3 contains 14 residues. V was pared by 6 bases and J by 1 base, with 12 bases between. CDR3 coding DNA: TGCGCCAGCAACTTTTTGTTTGGCACAGATACGCAGTATTTT. This translates into CASNFLFGTDTQYF.

This clone came up once. This chain connects TRBV11-2 to TRBJ2-3; 11 bases fit TRBD2. Per the germline V gene, CDR1 is SGHAT and CDR2 is FQNNGV. This CDR3 spans 19 amino acids. J lost 4 bases, V lost 4 bases, and 16 bases had no gene match. The DNA for the CDR3 is TGTGCCAGCAGCTCCCGGGCTGGGGGTAGCGGGAGGGGCCCAGATACGCAGTATTTT. Its protein is CASSSRAGGSGRGPDTQYF.

This clone was recorded a few times. This sequence joins TRBV7-3 and TRBJ2-2, with a weak D call TRBD2 (6 bases). Germline values: CDR1 SGHTA, CDR2 FQGTGA. The V end was cut by 4 bases, the J end by 0 bases, with 9 bases between. CDR3 length equals 15 residues. CDR3 region: CASSSPGANTGELFF. CDR3 in DNA: TGTGCCAGCAGCTCCCCGGGAGCGAACACCGGGGAGCTGTTTTTT.

The rearrangement links TRBV5-6 to TRBJ2-5; the D gene is possibly TRBD2 (5 bases). There are 15 residues in the CDR3. Trimming took 4 bases from V and 2 from J, leaving 15 bases between them. The V gene's germline CDR1 is SGHDT and CDR2 YYEEEE. The CDR3 nucleotides are TGTGCCAGCAGCCCCATTTTGGGGAGACAAGAGACCCAGTACTTC. The encoded protein is CASSPILGRQETQYF.

This chain connects TRBV6-9 to TRBJ1-5; possibly TRBD1 for D (5 bases). Trimming removed 6 bases from V and 0 bases from J, with 24 bases in between. CDR1 and CDR2 (germline): MNHGY, SVAAGI. This CDR3 has 19 residues. This CDR3 reads CASSAADIKAGDSNQPQHF. The CDR3 nucleotides read TGTGCCAGCAGCGCCGCGGACATCAAGGCTGGAGATAGCAATCAGCCCCAGCATTTT.

A few counts support this clone. The chain has TRBV5-4 and TRBJ2-5; 10 bases line up with TRBD1. CDR1 and CDR2 from the germline V gene are SGHNT and YYREEE (reference sequence). The CDR3 is made up of 15 amino acids. Germline trimming cut 4 bases from V and 2 bases from J; bases unmatched to any gene: 5. The CDR3 DNA is TGTGCCAGCAGCACCAGGACAGGGGGGCAAGAGACCCAGTACTTC. Protein: CASSTRTGGQETQYF.

This chain uses TRBV7-6 with TRBJ2-5; D possibly matches TRBD1 or TRBD2 (5 bases each). The CDR3 length is 14 residues. V gave up 1 base and J gave up 5 bases, with 11 bases separating them. Germline V gives CDR1 SGHVS, CDR2 FNYEAQ. For the CDR3, the DNA is TGTGCCAGCAGCTTAGTTGTGGGGGTGGAGACCCAGTACTTC. Amino acid sequence: CASSLVVGVETQYF.

The V gene is TRBV15, the J gene TRBJ2-4; D perhaps matches TRBD2 (5 bases). Germline CDR1 and CDR2: LNHNV and YYDKDF (reference sequence). The CDR3 runs 14 residues. Trimming stripped 2 bases from V and 5 bases from J, with 10 bases between. CDR3 coding DNA: TGTGCCACCAGCAGACAGGACTTAGAAAACATTCAGTACTTC. This codes for CATSRQDLENIQYF.

This chain uses TRBV14 with TRBJ1-4; D is possibly TRBD1 (5 bases). V shed 5 bases and J shed 14 bases, with 18 bases lying between them. Germline values: CDR1 SGHDN, CDR2 FVKESK. The CDR3 totals 13 residues. The CDR3 DNA sequence: TGTGCCAGCAGCGCACCCTACAGGAAAGGGCTGTTTTTT. This gives the protein CASSAPYRKGLFF.

The V call is TRBV19, the J call TRBJ2-7; D unresolved. CDR1 is LNHDA, CDR2 SQIVND, per germline (reference sequence). This CDR3 has 13 residues. The V end was cut by 6 bases, the J end by 2 bases, with 11 bases between. CDR3 amino acids: CASSPSWPYEQYF. DNA of the CDR3: TGTGCCAGTAGCCCTAGTTGGCCCTACGAGCAGTACTTC.

This clone was seen just once. The CDR3 loop reads CASSIGFRRDEQYF. For the CDR3, the DNA is TGTGCCAGTAGTATAGGGTTTAGGAGGGACGAGCAGTACTTC. The V gene is TRBV19, the J gene TRBJ2-5, with D possibly TRBD2 on 6 matching bases. Judging by the DNA end, TRBJ2-7 fits better; the J call may be wrong. The CDR3 is made up of 14 amino acids. The germline CDR1 and CDR2 sequences are LNHDA and SQIVND (reference sequence).

Here the CDR3 reads CASSNRRISNQPQHF. Written as DNA, the CDR3 is TGTGCCAGTAGTAACAGACGAATTAGCAATCAGCCCCAGCATTTT. V and J are TRBV19 and TRBJ1-5; D not resolved. CDR3 length: 15 amino acids. The V gene's germline CDR1 is LNHDA and CDR2 SQIVND (reference sequence). The ends were cut back, 4 bases at V and 0 bases at J, with 10 bases in the middle.

The genes are TRBV15 and TRBJ2-1, with 10 bases lining up with TRBD2. The CDR3 length is 15 residues. The V and J ends lost 0 bases and 4 bases, in that order; junction bases with no gene match: 0. In germline, CDR1 is LNHNV, CDR2 YYDKDF (reference sequence). CDR3 loop: CATSRDSGRYNEQFF. Here the CDR3 DNA reads TGTGCCACCAGCAGAGATAGCGGGAGGTACAATGAGCAGTTCTTC.

CDR3 amino acids: CASPGRDRGYDEQFF. The CDR3 DNA reads TGTGCCAGCCCAGGCCGGGACAGGGGGTACGATGAGCAGTTCTTC. This sequence joins TRBV28 and TRBJ2-1; 11 bases are shared with TRBD1. In germline, CDR1 is MDHEN, CDR2 SYDVKM. CDR3 size: 15 residues. V shed 8 bases and J 8 bases; nucleotides not matched to a gene: 11.

The chain combines TRBV7-7 with TRBJ1-4; D not certain. The CDR3 loop spans 14 amino acids. V was clipped by 4 bases and J by 7 bases, with 13 bases between them. Germline V gene sequence: CDR1 SSHAT, CDR2 FNYEAQ (reference sequence). The CDR3 DNA reads TGTGCCAGCAGCTCTGGTGGGGTTGGTGAAAAACTGTTTTTT. This codes for CASSSGGVGEKLFF.

Written as DNA, the CDR3 is TGTGCCAGCAGCTTTACAGGGTCCAACGAGCAGTACTTC. Translation gives CASSFTGSNEQYF. This sequence joins TRBV6-6 and TRBJ2-7, with D perhaps TRBD1 (6 bases). Between the trimmed V and J ends, which lost 6 bases and 5 bases, there was a span of 14 bases. From germline, CDR1 is MNHNY and CDR2 SVGAGI (reference sequence). The length of the CDR3 is 13 residues.

V is TRBV6-1 and J is TRBJ1-5; D remains unclear. The CDR3 has 12 amino acids. Looked up from germline, CDR1 is MNHNS and CDR2 is SASEGT. V was trimmed by 5 bases and J by 7 bases, leaving 9 bases between them. The CDR3 sequence is CASSPFQQPQHF. Here the CDR3 DNA reads TGTGCCAGCAGTCCCTTCCAACAGCCCCAGCATTTT.

The chain uses TRBV2 and TRBJ1-1, with 8 bases matching TRBD1. The junction had 4 bases not matched to a gene; V was cut back by 6 bases and J by 4 bases. Germline V lookup: CDR1 SNHLY, CDR2 FYNNEI. The length of the CDR3 is 13 residues. The CDR3 spells CASRATGGTEAFF. Here the CDR3 DNA reads TGTGCCAGCAGGGCTACAGGGGGCACTGAAGCTTTCTTT. The variable domain in full, with the rest retrieved from reference TRBV2 and TRBJ1-1, is EPEVTQTPSHQVTQMGQEVILRCVPISNHLYFYWYRQILGQKVEFLVSFYNNEISEKSEIFDDQFSVERPDGSNFTLKIRSTKLEDSAMYFCASRATGGTEAFFGQGTRLTVV.

This sequence joins TRBV27 and TRBJ2-1; no clear D gene. V was clipped by 5 bases and J by 6 bases, with 5 bases between them. CDR3 length: 11 amino acids. Germline V lookup: CDR1 MNHEY, CDR2 SMNVEV (reference sequence). The CDR3, as DNA: TGTGCCAGCAGTGTCCTCAATGAGCAGTTCTTC. Its protein product is CASSVLNEQFF.

In its sample, this clone was seen a few times. This rearrangement joins TRBV5-6 to TRBJ1-6; D is undetermined. The V and J ends lost 0 bases and 0 bases respectively, with 4 bases between them. Per the germline V gene, CDR1 is SGHDT and CDR2 is YYEEEE. This CDR3 region has 15 residues. The CDR3 sequence: CASSLGRSYNSPLHF. In DNA, the CDR3 is TGTGCCAGCAGCTTGGGCCGCTCCTATAATTCACCCCTCCACTTT.

This clone was counted between two and nine times. The chain couples TRBV5-4 to TRBJ2-5, with D uncertain. CDR1 is SGHNT and CDR2 is YYREEE in the germline V gene (reference sequence). V was pared by 4 bases and J by 1 base, with 20 bases between. The CDR3 is 17 residues long. The CDR3 loop is CASSLNSLLAPQETQYF. The CDR3 coding sequence is TGTGCCAGCAGCCTGAATAGTCTGCTCGCCCCCCAAGAGACCCAGTACTTC. The complete variable domain, with remaining parts taken from reference TRBV5-4 and TRBJ2-5, reads ETGVTQSPTHLIKTRGQQVTLRCSSQSGHNTVSWYQQALGQGPQFIFQYYREEENGRGNFPPRFSGLQFPNYSSELNVNALELDDSALYLCASSLNSLLAPQETQYFGPGTRLLVL.

The J gene is TRBJ1-1, the V gene TRBV11-2; 10 bases map to TRBD1. The CDR3 extends over 16 amino acids. Per germline, CDR1 SGHAT and CDR2 FQNNGV. V was clipped by 5 bases and J by 1 base; unmatched bases: 7. The CDR3 bases are TGTGCCAGCAGCCCTAGACGGACAGGGGGGAACACTGAAGCTTTCTTT. Its translation: CASSPRRTGGNTEAFF.

The V and J genes are TRBV7-2 and TRBJ1-2; D perhaps matches TRBD1 (5 bases). CDR3 size: 16 residues. The germline CDR1 and CDR2 sequences are SGHTA and FQGNSA. V was shortened by 3 bases and J by 4 bases, with 18 bases between the two germline ends. The CDR3 loop is CASSLREGKGAYGYTF. For the CDR3, the DNA is TGTGCCAGCAGCTTGCGGGAGGGGAAAGGAGCCTATGGCTACACCTTC.

J is TRBJ1-3 and V is TRBV19; no reliable D call. The germline CDR1 and CDR2 sequences are LNHDA and SQIVND (reference sequence). The CDR3 is 15 residues long. V was shortened by 0 bases and J by 4 bases, with 10 bases between the two germline ends. Here the CDR3 reads CASSIDRTDGNTIYF. The CDR3 DNA reads as TGTGCCAGTAGTATAGATCGGACTGACGGAAACACCATATATTTT. Complete variable domain (other parts from reference TRBV19 and TRBJ1-3): DGGITQSPKYLFRKEGQNVTLSCEQNLNHDAMYWYRQDPGQGLRLIYYSQIVNDFQKGDIAEGYSVSREKKESFPLTVTSAQKNPTAFYLCASSIDRTDGNTIYFGEGSWLTVV.

The gene calls are TRBV2 and TRBJ1-4; D remains ambiguous. There are 12 residues in the CDR3. Germline CDR1 is SNHLY and CDR2 is FYNNEI. The ends were cut back, 2 bases at V and 8 bases at J, with 6 bases in the middle. CDR3 nucleotide sequence: TGTGCCAGCAGTGAACAAGGGGAAAAACTGTTTTTT. It encodes CASSEQGEKLFF. Using reference TRBV2 and TRBJ1-4 for the parts outside the CDR3, the full variable domain is EPEVTQTPSHQVTQMGQEVILRCVPISNHLYFYWYRQILGQKVEFLVSFYNNEISEKSEIFDDQFSVERPDGSNFTLKIRSTKLEDSAMYFCASSEQGEKLFFGSGTQLSVL.

A remark on this clone: The same CDR3 is also encoded by other DNA sequences in this sample. This chain joins TRBV5-1 and TRBJ2-6; D unclear. V lost 0 bases and J 0 bases, leaving 4 bases between the germline ends. CDR3 length: 15 amino acids. Germline V gene sequence: CDR1 SGHRS, CDR2 YFSETQ. The DNA of the CDR3 is TGCGCCAGCAGCTTGGGTTCCTCTGGGGCCAACGTCCTGACTTTC. Its translation is CASSLGSSGANVLTF. The variable domain in full, completed from reference TRBV5-1 and TRBJ2-6, reads KAGVTQTPRYLIKTRGQQVTLSCSPISGHRSVSWYQQTPGQGLQFLFEYFSETQRNKGNFPGRFSGRQFSNSRSEMNVSTLELGDSALYLCASSLGSSGANVLTFGAGSRLTVL.

This clone has just a few counts. The chain is built from TRBV5-1 and TRBJ2-2; TRBD2 might be the D (6 bases). V was cut by 0 bases and J by 3 bases, with 9 bases left in between. This CDR3 is built from 15 residues. CDR1 and CDR2 (germline): SGHRS, YFSETQ. CDR3 DNA sequence: TGCGCCAGCAGCTTGGTTCCGGGGGACACCGGGGAGCTGTTTTTT. This encodes CASSLVPGDTGELFF.

This chain connects TRBV6-6 to TRBJ2-7, with unresolved D. The CDR3 spans 11 residues. The germline CDR1 and CDR2 sequences are MNHNY and SVGAGI (reference sequence). V lost 1 base and J lost 5, with 3 bases in between. In DNA, the CDR3 is TGTGCCAGCAGTTACTTTGACGAGCAGTACTTC. Translating gives CASSYFDEQYF.

The V call is TRBV6-5, the J call TRBJ2-1; D remains ambiguous. In germline, CDR1 is MNHEY, CDR2 SVGAGI. Trimming shortened V by 5 bases and J by 5 bases, and 7 bases separated the two germline ends. The CDR3 extends over 12 amino acids. The chain's CDR3 is CASSDYHNEQFF. DNA for the CDR3: TGTGCCAGCAGTGATTACCACAATGAGCAGTTCTTC.